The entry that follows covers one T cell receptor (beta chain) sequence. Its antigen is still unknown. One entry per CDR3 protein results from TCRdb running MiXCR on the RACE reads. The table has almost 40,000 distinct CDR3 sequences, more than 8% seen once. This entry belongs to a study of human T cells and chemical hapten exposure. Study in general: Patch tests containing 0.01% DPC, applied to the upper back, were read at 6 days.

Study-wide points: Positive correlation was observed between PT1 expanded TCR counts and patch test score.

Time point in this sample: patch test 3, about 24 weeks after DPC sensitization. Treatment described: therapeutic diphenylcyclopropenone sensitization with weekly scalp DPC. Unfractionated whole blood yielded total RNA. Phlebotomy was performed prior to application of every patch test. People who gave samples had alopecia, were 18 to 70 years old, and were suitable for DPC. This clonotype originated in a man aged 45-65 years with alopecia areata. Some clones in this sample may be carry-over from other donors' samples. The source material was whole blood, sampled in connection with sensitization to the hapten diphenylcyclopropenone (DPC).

In DNA form, the CDR3 reads TGTGCCAGCAGCTCTAATTCGGGCAGGTTAGGGGGCGAGCAGTACTTC. Translated, it gives CASSSNSGRLGGEQYF. V usage is TRBV11-2 and J usage is TRBJ2-7; a weak D match, TRBD1 (6 bases). There are 16 residues in the CDR3. The V end lost 4 bases, the J end lost 6 bases, and 22 bases lay between the germline ends. Per the germline V gene, CDR1 is SGHAT and CDR2 is FQNNGV. Variable domain in full (rest from reference TRBV11-2 and TRBJ2-7): EAGVAQSPRYKIIEKRQSVAFWCNPISGHATLYWYQQILGQGPKLLIQFQNNGVVDDSQLPKDRFSAERLKGVDSTLKIQPAKLEDSAVYLCASSSNSGRLGGEQYFGPGTRLTVT.